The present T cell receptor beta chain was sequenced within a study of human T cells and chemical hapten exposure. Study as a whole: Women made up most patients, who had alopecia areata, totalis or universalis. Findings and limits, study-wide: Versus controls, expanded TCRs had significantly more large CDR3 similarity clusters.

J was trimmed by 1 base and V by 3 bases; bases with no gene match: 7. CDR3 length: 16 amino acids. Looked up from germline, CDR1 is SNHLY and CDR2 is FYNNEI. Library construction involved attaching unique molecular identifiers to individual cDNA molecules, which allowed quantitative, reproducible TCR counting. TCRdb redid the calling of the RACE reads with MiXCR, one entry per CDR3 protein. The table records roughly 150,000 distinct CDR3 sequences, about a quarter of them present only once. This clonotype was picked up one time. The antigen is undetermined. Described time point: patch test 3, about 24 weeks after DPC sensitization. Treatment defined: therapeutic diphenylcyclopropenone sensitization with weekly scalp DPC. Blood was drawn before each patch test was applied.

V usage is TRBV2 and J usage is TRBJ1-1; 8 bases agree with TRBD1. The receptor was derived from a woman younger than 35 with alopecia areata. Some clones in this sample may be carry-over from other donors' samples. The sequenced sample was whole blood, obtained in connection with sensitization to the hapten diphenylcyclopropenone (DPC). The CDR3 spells CASSDNPDRGNTEAFF. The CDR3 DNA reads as TGTGCCAGCAGTGATAACCCTGACAGGGGGAACACTGAAGCTTTCTTT.